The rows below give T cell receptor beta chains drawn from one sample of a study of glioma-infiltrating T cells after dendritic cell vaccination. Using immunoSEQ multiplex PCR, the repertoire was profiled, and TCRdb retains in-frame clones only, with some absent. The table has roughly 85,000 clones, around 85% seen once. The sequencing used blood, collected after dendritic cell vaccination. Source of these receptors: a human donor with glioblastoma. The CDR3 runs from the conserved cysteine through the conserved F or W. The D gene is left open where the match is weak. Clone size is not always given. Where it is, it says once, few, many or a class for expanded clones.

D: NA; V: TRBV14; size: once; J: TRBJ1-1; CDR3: CASSQVGANTEAFF; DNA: TGTGCCAGCAGCCAAGTGGGGGCGAACACTGAAGCTTTCTTT
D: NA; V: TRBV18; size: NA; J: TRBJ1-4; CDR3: CASSPTLQLTNEKLFF; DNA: TGTGCCAGCTCACCTACGCTACAGCTAACTAATGAAAAACTGTTTTTT
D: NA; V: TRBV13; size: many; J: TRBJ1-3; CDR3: CASSPYRVYSGNTIYF; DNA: TGTGCCAGCAGCCCTTACCGGGTCTACTCTGGAAACACCATATATTTT
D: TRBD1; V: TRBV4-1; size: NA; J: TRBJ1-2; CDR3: CASSQDYGGQVVYGYTF; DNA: TGCGCCAGCAGCCAAGATTATGGCGGACAGGTCGTCTATGGCTACACCTTC
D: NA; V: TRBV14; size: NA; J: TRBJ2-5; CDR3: CASSQERLARSRETQYF; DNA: TGTGCCAGCAGCCAAGAACGGTTAGCGAGGAGTCGAGAGACCCAGTACTTC
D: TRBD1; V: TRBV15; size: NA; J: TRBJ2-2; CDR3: CATSPGQGDTGELFF; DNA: TGTGCCACCAGCCCGGGACAGGGGGACACCGGGGAGCTGTTTTTT
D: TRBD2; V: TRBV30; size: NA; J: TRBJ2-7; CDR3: CAWMGGLAASYEQYF; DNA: TGTGCCTGGATGGGTGGACTAGCGGCCTCCTACGAGCAGTACTTC
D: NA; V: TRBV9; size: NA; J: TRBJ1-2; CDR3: CASSVGGAHYGYTF; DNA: TGTGCCAGCAGCGTAGGCGGGGCCCACTATGGCTACACCTTC
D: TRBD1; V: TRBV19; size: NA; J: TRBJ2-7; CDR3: CASSAGTGTPYEQYF; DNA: TGTGCCAGTAGTGCGGGGACAGGGACCCCCTACGAGCAGTACTTC
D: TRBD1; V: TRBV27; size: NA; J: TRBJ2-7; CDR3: CASSFMGQEHYEQYF; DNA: TGTGCCAGCAGTTTTATGGGACAGGAACACTACGAGCAGTACTTC